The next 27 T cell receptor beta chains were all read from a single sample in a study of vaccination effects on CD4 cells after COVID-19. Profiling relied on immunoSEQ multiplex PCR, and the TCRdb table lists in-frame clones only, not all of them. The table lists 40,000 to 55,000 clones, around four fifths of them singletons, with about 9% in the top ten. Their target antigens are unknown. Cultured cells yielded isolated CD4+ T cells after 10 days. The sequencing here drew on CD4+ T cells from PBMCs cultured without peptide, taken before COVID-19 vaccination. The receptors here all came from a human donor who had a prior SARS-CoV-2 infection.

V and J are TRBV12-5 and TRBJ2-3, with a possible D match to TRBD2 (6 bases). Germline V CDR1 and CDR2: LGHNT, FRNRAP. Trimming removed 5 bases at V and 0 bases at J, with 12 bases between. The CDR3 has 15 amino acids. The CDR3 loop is CASGPRDFSTDTQYF. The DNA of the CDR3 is TGTGCTAGTGGTCCCCGGGACTTTAGCACAGATACGCAGTATTTT.

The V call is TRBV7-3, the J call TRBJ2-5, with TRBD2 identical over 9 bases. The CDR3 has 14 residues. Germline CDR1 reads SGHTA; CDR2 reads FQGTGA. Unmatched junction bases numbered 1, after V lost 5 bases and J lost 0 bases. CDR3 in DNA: TGTGCCAGCAGCGCTAGCGGGGACCAAGAGACCCAGTACTTC. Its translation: CASSASGDQETQYF.

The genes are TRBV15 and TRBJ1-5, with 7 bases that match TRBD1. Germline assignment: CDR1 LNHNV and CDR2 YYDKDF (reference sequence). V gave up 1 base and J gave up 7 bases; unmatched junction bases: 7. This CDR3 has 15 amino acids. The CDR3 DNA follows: TGTGCCACCAGCAGAGTGACAGGGTTAGGACAGCCCCAGCATTTT. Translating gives CATSRVTGLGQPQHF.

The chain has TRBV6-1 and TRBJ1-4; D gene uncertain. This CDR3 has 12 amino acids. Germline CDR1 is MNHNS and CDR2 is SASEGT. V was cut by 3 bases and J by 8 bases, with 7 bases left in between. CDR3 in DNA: TGTGCCAGCAGTGATCTATACGAAAAACTGTTTTTT. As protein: CASSDLYEKLFF.

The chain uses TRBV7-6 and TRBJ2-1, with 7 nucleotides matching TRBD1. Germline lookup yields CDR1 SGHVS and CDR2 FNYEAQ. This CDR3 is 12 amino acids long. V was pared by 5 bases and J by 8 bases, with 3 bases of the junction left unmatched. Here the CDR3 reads CASSKTGYEQFF. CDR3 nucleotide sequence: TGTGCCAGCAGCAAGACAGGGTATGAGCAGTTCTTC. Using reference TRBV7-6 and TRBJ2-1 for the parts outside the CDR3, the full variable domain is GAGVSQSPRYKVTKRGQDVALRCDPISGHVSLYWYRQALGQGPEFLTYFNYEAQQDKSGLPNDRFSAERPEGSISTLTIQRTEQRDSAMYRCASSKTGYEQFFGPGTRLTVL.

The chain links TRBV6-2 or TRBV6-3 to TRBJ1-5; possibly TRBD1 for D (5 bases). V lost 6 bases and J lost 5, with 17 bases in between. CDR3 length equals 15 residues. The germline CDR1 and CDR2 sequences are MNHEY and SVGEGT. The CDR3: CASSYRVGGDQPQHF. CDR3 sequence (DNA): TGTGCCAGCAGCTATCGGGTCGGGGGGGATCAGCCCCAGCATTTT.

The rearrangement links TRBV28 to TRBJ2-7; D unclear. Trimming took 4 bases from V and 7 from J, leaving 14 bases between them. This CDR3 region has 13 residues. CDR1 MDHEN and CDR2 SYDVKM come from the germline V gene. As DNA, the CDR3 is TGTGCCAGCAGTTCAAGGTGGAACGAAGAGCAGTACTTC. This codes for CASSSRWNEEQYF.

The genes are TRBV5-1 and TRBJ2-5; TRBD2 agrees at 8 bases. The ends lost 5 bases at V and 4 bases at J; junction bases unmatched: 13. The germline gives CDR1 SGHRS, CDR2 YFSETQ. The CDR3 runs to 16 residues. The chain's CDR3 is CASRWGRGGIGETQYF. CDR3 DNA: TGCGCCAGCAGATGGGGCCGGGGGGGCATCGGAGAGACCCAGTACTTC.

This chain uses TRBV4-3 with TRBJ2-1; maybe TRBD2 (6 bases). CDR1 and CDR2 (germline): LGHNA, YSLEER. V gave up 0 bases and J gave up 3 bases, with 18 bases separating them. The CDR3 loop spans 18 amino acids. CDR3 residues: CASSQDRAVSGFYNEQFF. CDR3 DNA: TGCGCCAGCAGCCAAGATCGGGCTGTTAGCGGTTTCTACAATGAGCAGTTCTTC.

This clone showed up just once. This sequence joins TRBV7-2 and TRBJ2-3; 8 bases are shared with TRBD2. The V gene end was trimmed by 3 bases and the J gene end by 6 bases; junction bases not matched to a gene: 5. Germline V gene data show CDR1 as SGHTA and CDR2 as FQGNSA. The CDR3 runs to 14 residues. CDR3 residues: CASSFGGGYDTQYF. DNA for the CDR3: TGTGCCAGCAGCTTCGGGGGGGGGTACGATACGCAGTATTTT.

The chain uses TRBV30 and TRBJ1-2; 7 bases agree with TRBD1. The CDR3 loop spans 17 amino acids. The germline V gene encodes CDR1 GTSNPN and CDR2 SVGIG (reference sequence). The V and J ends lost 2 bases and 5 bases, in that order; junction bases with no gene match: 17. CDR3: CAWSKLYGTERKYGYTF. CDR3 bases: TGTGCCTGGAGTAAATTGTACGGGACAGAGAGAAAGTATGGCTACACCTTC.

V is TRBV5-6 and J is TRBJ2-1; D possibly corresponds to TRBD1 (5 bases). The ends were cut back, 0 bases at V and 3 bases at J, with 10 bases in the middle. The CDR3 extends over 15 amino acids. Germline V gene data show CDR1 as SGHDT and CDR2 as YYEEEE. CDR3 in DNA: TGTGCCAGCAGCTTGGGCAGGGCTGTCTACAATGAGCAGTTCTTC. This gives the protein CASSLGRAVYNEQFF.

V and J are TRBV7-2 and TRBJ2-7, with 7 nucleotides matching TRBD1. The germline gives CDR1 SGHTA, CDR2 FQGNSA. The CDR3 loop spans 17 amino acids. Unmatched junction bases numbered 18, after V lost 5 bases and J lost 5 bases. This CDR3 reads CASSLTDHETGTHEQYF. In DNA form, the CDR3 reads TGTGCCAGCAGCCTGACCGATCACGAGACAGGGACCCACGAGCAGTACTTC.

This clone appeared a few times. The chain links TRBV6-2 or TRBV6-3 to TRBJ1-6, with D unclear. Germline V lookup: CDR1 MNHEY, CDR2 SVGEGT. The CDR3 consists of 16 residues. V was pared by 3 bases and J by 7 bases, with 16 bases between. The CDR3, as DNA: TGTGCCAGCAGTTATTTTCCAGGAACCATCAATTCACCCCTCCACTTT. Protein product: CASSYFPGTINSPLHF.

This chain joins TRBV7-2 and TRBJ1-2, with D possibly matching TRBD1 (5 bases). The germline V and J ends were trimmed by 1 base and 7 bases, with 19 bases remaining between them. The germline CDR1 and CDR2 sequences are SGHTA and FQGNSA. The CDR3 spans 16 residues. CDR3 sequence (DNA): TGTGCCAGCAGCTTAGTCTGGTCAGGGAAAGGGCTTGGCTACACCTTC. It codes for CASSLVWSGKGLGYTF.

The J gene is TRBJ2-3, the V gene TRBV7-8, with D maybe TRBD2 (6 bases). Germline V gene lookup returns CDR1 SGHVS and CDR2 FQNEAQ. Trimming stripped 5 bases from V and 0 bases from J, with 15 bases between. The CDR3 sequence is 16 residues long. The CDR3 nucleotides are TGTGCCAGCAGCCCGCGACTAGACCCCAGCACAGATACGCAGTATTTT. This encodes CASSPRLDPSTDTQYF.

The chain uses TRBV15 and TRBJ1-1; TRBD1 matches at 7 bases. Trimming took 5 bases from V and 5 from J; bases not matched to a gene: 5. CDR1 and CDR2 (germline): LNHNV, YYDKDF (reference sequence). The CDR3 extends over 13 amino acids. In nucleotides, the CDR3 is TGTGCCACCAGCCAGGGGGGATTGACTGAAGCTTTCTTT. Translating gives CATSQGGLTEAFF. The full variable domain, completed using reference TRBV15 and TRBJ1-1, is DAMVIQNPRYQVTQFGKPVTLSCSQTLNHNVMYWYQQKSSQAPKLLFHYYDKDFNNEADTPDNFQSRRPNTSFCFLDIRSPGLGDTAMYLCATSQGGLTEAFFGQGTRLTVV.

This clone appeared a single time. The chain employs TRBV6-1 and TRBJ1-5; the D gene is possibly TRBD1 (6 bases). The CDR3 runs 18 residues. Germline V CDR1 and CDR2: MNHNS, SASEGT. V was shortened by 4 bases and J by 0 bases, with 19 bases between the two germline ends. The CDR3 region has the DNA TGTGCCAGCAGTGTCCGTTACCGGGACAATTATAGCAATCAGCCCCAGCATTTT. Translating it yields CASSVRYRDNYSNQPQHF.

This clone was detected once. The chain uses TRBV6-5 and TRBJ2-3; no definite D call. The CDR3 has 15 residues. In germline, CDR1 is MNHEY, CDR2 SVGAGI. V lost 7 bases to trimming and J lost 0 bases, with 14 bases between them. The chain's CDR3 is CASTARPISTDTQYF. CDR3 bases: TGTGCCAGCACTGCGAGACCGATTAGCACAGATACGCAGTATTTT.

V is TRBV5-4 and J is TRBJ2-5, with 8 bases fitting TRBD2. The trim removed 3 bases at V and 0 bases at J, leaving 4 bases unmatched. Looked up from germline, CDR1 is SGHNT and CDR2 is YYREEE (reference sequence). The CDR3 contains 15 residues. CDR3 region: CASSSKTSDQETQYF. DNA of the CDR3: TGTGCCAGCAGCTCCAAGACTAGCGACCAAGAGACCCAGTACTTC.

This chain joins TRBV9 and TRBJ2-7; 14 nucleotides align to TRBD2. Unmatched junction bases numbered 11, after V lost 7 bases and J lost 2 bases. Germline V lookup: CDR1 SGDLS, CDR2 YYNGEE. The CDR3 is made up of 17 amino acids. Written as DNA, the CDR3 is TGTGCCAGCTCAAAGGGACTAGCGGGAGTGAGGGCCTACGAGCAGTACTTC. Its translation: CASSKGLAGVRAYEQYF.

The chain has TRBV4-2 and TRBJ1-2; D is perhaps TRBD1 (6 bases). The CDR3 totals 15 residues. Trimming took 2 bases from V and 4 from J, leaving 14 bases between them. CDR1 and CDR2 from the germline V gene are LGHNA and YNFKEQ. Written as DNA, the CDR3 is TGTGCCAGCAGCCAAAGAGGGGGAGTGGGCTATGGCTACACCTTC. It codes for CASSQRGGVGYGYTF.

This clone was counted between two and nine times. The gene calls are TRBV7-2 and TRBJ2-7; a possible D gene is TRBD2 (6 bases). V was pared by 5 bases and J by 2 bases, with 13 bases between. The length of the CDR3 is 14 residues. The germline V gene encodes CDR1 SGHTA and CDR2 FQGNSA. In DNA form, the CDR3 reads TGTGCCAGCAGCCCCCTCCTAGCGCCCTACGAGCAGTACTTC. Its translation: CASSPLLAPYEQYF.

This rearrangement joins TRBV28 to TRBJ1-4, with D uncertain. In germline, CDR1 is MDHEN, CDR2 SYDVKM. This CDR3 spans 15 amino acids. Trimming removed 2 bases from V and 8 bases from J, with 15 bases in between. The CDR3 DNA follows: TGTGCCAGCAGTTTACCGGGAGGAGGGCGAGAAAAACTGTTTTTT. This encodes CASSLPGGGREKLFF.

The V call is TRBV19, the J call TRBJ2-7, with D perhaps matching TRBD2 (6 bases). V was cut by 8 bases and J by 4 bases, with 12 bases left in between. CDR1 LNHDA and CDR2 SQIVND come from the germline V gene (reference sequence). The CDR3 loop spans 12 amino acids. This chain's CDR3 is CASLRESYEQYF. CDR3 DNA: TGTGCCAGTTTACGGGAGAGTTACGAGCAGTACTTC. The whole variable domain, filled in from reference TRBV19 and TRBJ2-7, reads DGGITQSPKYLFRKEGQNVTLSCEQNLNHDAMYWYRQDPGQGLRLIYYSQIVNDFQKGDIAEGYSVSREKKESFPLTVTSAQKNPTAFYLCASLRESYEQYFGPGTRLTVT.

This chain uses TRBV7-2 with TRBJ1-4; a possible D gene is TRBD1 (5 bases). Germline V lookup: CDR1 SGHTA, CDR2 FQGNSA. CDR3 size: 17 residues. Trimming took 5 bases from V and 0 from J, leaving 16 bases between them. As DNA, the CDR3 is TGTGCCAGCAGCGAGGGGCAGGGCAGGGCAACTAATGAAAAACTGTTTTTT. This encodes CASSEGQGRATNEKLFF. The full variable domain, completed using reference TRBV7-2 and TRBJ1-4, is GAGVSQSPSNKVTEKGKDVELRCDPISGHTALYWYRQSLGQGLEFLIYFQGNSAPDKSGLPSDRFSAERTGGSVSTLTIQRTQQEDSAVYLCASSEGQGRATNEKLFFGSGTQLSVL.

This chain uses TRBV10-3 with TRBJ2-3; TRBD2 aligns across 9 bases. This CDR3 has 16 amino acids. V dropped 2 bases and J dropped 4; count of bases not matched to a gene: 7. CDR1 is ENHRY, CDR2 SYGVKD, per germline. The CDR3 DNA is TGTGCCATCAGTGAGGGGCCTAGCGGGAACCCAGATACGCAGTATTTT. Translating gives CAISEGPSGNPDTQYF.